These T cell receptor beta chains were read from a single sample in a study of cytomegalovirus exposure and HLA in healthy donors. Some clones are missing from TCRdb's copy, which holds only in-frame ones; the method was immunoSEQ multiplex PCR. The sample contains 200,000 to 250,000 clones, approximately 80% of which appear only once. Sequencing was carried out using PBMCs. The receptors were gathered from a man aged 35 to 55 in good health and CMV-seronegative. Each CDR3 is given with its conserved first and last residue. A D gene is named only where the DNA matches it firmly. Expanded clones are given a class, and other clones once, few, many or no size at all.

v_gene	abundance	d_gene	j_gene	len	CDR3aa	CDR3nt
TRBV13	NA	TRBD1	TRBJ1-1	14	CASRPDRAPTEAFF	TGTGCCAGCAGACCTGACAGGGCCCCCACTGAAGCTTTCTTT
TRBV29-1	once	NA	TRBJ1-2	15	CSVHNPGVHHYGYTF	TGCAGCGTTCATAATCCGGGGGTTCATCACTATGGCTACACCTTC
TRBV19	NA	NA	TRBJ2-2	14	CASSGGGYTGELFF	TGTGCCTCATCGGGAGGGGGCTACACCGGGGAGCTGTTTTTT
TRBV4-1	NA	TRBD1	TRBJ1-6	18	CASNQGTGGMAYNSPLHF	TGCGCCAGCAACCAAGGGACAGGGGGCATGGCCTATAATTCACCCCTCCACTTT
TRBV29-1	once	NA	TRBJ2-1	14	CSVLQTSSYNEQFF	TGCAGCGTTTTACAGACGAGCTCCTACAATGAGCAGTTCTTC
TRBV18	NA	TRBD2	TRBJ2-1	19	CASSLAWTIPGTTYNEQFF	TGTGCCAGCTCACTTGCCTGGACGATACCCGGGACTACCTACAATGAGCAGTTCTTC
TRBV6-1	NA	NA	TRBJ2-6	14	CASARVTGANVLTF	TGTGCCAGCGCCAGGGTGACTGGGGCCAACGTCCTGACTTTC
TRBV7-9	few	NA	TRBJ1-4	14	CASSSERANEKLFF	TGTGCCAGCAGCTCCGAGAGAGCTAATGAAAAACTGTTTTTT
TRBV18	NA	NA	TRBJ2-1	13	CASSPISGSRQFF	TGTGCCAGCTCACCAATCTCAGGGTCTAGACAGTTCTTC
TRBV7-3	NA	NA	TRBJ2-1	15	CASSLTASRGDEQFF	TGTGCCAGCAGCTTAACGGCCTCTCGGGGAGATGAGCAGTTCTTC
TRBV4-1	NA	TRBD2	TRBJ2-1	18	CASSQDLGERTSGVGQFF	TGCGCCAGCAGCCAAGATCTAGGGGAAAGGACTAGCGGTGTTGGGCAGTTCTTC
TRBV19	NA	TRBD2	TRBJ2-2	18	CASRPSGRAVLNTGELFF	TGTGCCAGTAGGCCGAGCGGGAGGGCCGTTTTGAACACCGGGGAGCTGTTTTTT
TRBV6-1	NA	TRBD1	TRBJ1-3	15	CASGTGGLGGNTIYF	TGTGCCAGTGGGACAGGGGGCCTTGGGGGAAACACCATATATTTT
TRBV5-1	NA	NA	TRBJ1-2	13	CASSPVGERGYTF	TGCGCCAGCAGCCCCGTCGGGGAAAGGGGCTACACCTTC
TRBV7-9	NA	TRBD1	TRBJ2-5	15	CASSTQGSVYETQYF	TGTGCCAGCAGTACACAGGGGTCGGTATATGAGACCCAGTACTTC
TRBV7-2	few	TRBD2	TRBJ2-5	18	CASSLAGTSGGALETQYF	TGTGCCAGCAGCTTAGCGGGGACTAGCGGGGGGGCGTTAGAGACCCAGTACTTC
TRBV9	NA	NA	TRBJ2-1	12	CASTNSYNEQFF	TGTGCCAGCACCAATTCCTACAATGAGCAGTTCTTC
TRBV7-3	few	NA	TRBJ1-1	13	CASSATQNTEAFF	TGTGCCAGCAGCGCGACTCAGAACACTGAAGCTTTCTTT
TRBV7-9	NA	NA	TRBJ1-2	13	CASSLMGSYGYTF	TGTGCCAGCAGCTTAATGGGCAGCTATGGCTACACCTTC
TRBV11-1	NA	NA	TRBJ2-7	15	CASSSRGFSSYEQYF	TGTGCCAGCAGCTCGAGAGGCTTTAGCTCCTACGAGCAGTACTTC
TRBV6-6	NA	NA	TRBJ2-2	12	CATSGSTGELFF	TGTGCCACGTCGGGAAGCACCGGGGAGCTGTTTTTT
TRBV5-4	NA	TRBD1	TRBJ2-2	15	CASSLGQAGTGELFF	TGTGCCAGCAGCCTGGGACAGGCGGGCACCGGGGAGCTGTTTTTT
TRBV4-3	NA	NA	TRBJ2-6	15	CASSLRSSGANVLTF	TGCGCCAGCAGCCTCCGGAGCTCTGGGGCCAACGTCCTGACTTTC
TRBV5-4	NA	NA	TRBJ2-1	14	CASSFPTGSNEQFF	TGTGCCAGCAGCTTCCCTACAGGGAGTAATGAGCAGTTCTTC
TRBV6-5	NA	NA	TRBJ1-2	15	CASSYSAGRAGGYTF	TGTGCCAGCAGTTACTCGGCGGGACGGGCCGGTGGCTACACCTTC
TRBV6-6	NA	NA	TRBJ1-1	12	CASRQGNTEAFF	TGTGCCAGCAGACAGGGGAACACTGAAGCTTTCTTT
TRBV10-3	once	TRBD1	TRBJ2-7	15	CAISEGQGPYYEQYF	TGTGCCATCAGTGAGGGACAGGGGCCTTACTACGAGCAGTACTTC
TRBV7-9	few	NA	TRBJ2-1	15	CASIMDGSSYNEQFF	TGTGCCAGCATCATGGACGGGAGCTCCTACAATGAGCAGTTCTTC
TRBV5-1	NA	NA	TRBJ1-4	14	CASTYAGKSEKLFF	TGCGCCAGCACATACGCAGGGAAGTCTGAAAAACTGTTTTTT
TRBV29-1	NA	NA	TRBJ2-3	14	CSVERERGTDTQYF	TGCAGCGTTGAGAGGGAGAGGGGCACAGATACGCAGTATTTT
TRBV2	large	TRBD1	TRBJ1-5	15	CATGQGSTSNQPQHF	TGTGCCACAGGACAGGGGTCAACTAGCAATCAGCCCCAGCATTTT
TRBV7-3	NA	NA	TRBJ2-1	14	CASSFEGGRNEQFF	TGTGCCAGCAGCTTTGAGGGGGGGCGAAATGAGCAGTTCTTC
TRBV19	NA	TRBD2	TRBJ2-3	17	CASSPTSLAGAEDTQYF	TGTGCCAGTAGCCCCACCTCTTTAGCGGGAGCCGAAGATACGCAGTATTTT
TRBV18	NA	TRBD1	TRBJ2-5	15	CASSPPSGQGKTQYF	TGTGCCAGCTCACCACCGTCCGGACAGGGGAAGACCCAGTACTTC
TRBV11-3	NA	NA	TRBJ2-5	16	CASSHTASTGVETQYF	TGTGCCAGCAGCCATACCGCTTCTACGGGAGTCGAGACCCAGTACTTC
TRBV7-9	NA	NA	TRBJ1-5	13	CASSLGPGQPQHF	TGTGCCAGCAGCTTAGGGCCAGGCCAGCCCCAGCATTTT
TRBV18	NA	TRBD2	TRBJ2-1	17	CASSRLGGLVRNNEQFF	TGTGCCAGCTCACGCCTTGGGGGACTAGTTCGAAACAATGAGCAGTTCTTC
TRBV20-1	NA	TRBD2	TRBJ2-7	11	CSAREGTSEYF	TGCAGTGCTAGAGAAGGGACTAGCGAGTACTTC
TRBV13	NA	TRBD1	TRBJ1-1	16	CASSFGDRGRHTEAFF	TGTGCCAGCAGCTTTGGAGACAGGGGGCGTCATACTGAAGCTTTCTTT
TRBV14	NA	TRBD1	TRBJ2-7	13	CASSQTGDYEQYF	TGTGCCAGCAGCCAGACAGGGGACTACGAGCAGTACTTC
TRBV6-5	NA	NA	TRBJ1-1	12	CASSYSTGEAFF	TGTGCCAGCAGTTACTCAACAGGGGAAGCTTTCTTT
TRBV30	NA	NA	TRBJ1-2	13	CACPAKRGYGYTF	TGTGCCTGTCCTGCTAAGCGGGGCTATGGCTACACCTTC
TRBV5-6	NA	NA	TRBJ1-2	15	CASSLALDPNYGYTF	TGTGCCAGCAGCTTGGCCCTAGATCCTAACTATGGCTACACCTTC
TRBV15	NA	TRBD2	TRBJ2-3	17	CATSPRTSGTSTDTQYF	TGTGCCACCAGCCCCCGGACTAGCGGGACTAGCACAGATACGCAGTATTTT
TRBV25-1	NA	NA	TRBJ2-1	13	CASSDRGYNEQFF	TGTGCCAGCAGTGATCGAGGATACAATGAGCAGTTCTTC
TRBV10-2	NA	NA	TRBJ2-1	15	CASSRSGGAYNEQFF	TGCGCCAGCAGCCGATCGGGCGGGGCCTACAATGAGCAGTTCTTC
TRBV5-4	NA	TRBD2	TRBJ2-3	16	CASSLRGSGVQETQYF	TGTGCCAGCAGCTTGCGTGGTAGCGGGGTCCAAGAGACGCAGTATTTT
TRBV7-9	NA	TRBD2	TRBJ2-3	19	CASSLALTSDPRGTDTQYF	TGTGCCAGCAGCTTAGCGCTGACTAGCGACCCCCGGGGCACAGATACGCAGTATTTT
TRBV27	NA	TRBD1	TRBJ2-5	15	CASSSGTGGRETQYF	TGTGCCAGCAGTTCCGGGACAGGGGGCAGGGAGACCCAGTACTTC
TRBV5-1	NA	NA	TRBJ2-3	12	CASSLPGDTQYF	TGCGCCAGCAGCTTACCGGGAGATACGCAGTATTTT
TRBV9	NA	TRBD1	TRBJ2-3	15	CASSPWDRGGDTQYF	TGTGCCAGCAGCCCGTGGGACAGGGGGGGAGATACGCAGTATTTT
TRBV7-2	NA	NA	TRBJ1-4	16	CASSPISPSSNEKLFF	TGTGCCAGCAGCCCCATCTCACCTAGTTCTAATGAAAAACTGTTTTTT
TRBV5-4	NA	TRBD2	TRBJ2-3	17	CASSPIPRERGTDTQYF	TGTGCCAGCAGCCCGATACCGCGGGAGCGTGGCACAGATACGCAGTATTTT
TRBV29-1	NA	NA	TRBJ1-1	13	CSVLSPRVTEAFF	TGCAGCGTCCTCAGCCCCAGGGTCACTGAAGCTTTCTTT